The text below deals with one T cell receptor (beta chain). Its antigen is not identified. At one boundary the junction diverges from the germline segment, which might be a read error. In germline, CDR1 is SEHNR, CDR2 FQNEAQ (reference sequence). This CDR3 spans 15 amino acids. PCR primers comprised 60 Vbeta and 13 Jbeta primers. Authors' methods: It was a later analysis that counted tens of millions of unique TCR beta chains, of which roughly 11 million were shared. Sequencing was performed with immunoSEQ multiplex PCR; in TCRdb, only in-frame clones are kept and a portion is missing. V, J and clone size reflect that table, while D and trimming were determined from the DNA. The table records over 95,000 clones, approximately 80% of them present only once. The sample is drawn from a study of cytomegalovirus exposure and HLA in healthy donors. Study details: T cells numbering around 180 million yielded 95 million to 140 million unique TCR beta sequences in an earlier analysis. Whole-study findings and limits: Prior analysis indicated that the majority of TCR beta V segments exhibited productivity approximately 90% or approximately 30% of the time. In a later analysis, compared with equally common non-associated chains, HLA-associated beta chains were more expanded.

The receptor was isolated from a man in his forties in good health and CMV-seropositive. Sequenced material: PBMCs. This chain uses TRBV7-9 with TRBJ2-7; the D gene is possibly TRBD2 (6 bases). CDR3 loop: CSSSFSSVGGDEQYF. The CDR3 region has the DNA TGTTCCAGCAGCTTCTCTTCGGTGGGAGGCGACGAGCAGTACTTC.